This is a list of T cell receptor beta chains from one sample in a study of identical twins. Each CDR3 protein gets one entry after TCRdb re-called the 5' RACE reads with MiXCR. Of approximately 220,000 distinct CDR3 sequences in the sample, around 9.6% were seen once. Material for sequencing was memory (CD45RO+) T cells sorted from blood. These receptors were obtained from a woman younger than 30 in good health. Both conserved end residues are part of each CDR3. D genes are given only for firm matches. Expanded clones are given a class, and other clones once, few, many or no size at all.

TRBV4-1	TRBD2	TRBJ2-7	-	TGCGCCAGCAGCCAGGGCGGGAGGGCCGCCGAGCAGTACTTC	CASSQGGRAAEQYF
TRBV19	-	TRBJ1-6	-	TGTGCCAGTGGATGGACGGCAGATAATTCACCCCTCCACTTT	CASGWTADNSPLHF
TRBV7-2	-	TRBJ2-3	few	TGTGCCAGCAGCTCGGAATTGGATACGCAGTATTTT	CASSSELDTQYF
TRBV7-2	-	TRBJ2-1	many	TGTGCCAGCAGCGCGCAAATGGGAGGAAATGAGCAGTTCTTC	CASSAQMGGNEQFF
TRBV12-3/TRBV12-4	-	TRBJ2-1	many	TGTGCCAGCAGTTTAACGGGAATTTCCAATGAGCAGTTCTTC	CASSLTGISNEQFF
TRBV7-3	TRBD2	TRBJ2-3	once	TGTGCCAGCACCTTCAGCGGGGCCAGAACAGATACGCAGTATTTT	CASTFSGARTDTQYF
TRBV5-6	-	TRBJ2-3	many	TGTGCCAGCAGCTTGGACCGGGCTTCTAGCACAGATACGCAGTATTTT	CASSLDRASSTDTQYF
TRBV7-9	-	TRBJ2-1	few	TGTGCCGGCAGGTACTGGTCAATAGCTGAGCAGTTCTTC	CAGRYWSIAEQFF
TRBV5-1	TRBD2	TRBJ2-1	many	TGCGCCAGCAGCTTGGCCAGGGTCAGCAGCGGGAGCCATGAGCAGTTCTTC	CASSLARVSSGSHEQFF
TRBV12-3/TRBV12-4	TRBD1	TRBJ2-7	many	TGTGCCAGCACCCGGGACAGTACCATCTACGAGCAGTACTTC	CASTRDSTIYEQYF
TRBV6-5	-	TRBJ2-2	-	TGTGCCAGCAGTTACACGAGTAGCGGCACCGGGGAGCTGTTTTTT	CASSYTSSGTGELFF
TRBV9	-	TRBJ2-5	-	TGTGCCAGCAGCGTAGGCGCCAAAGAAGAGACCCAGTACTTC	CASSVGAKEETQYF
TRBV19	-	TRBJ2-2	-	TGTGCCAGTAGTATGGTCACCGGTAGGCGAGGGGAGCTGTTTTTT	CASSMVTGRRGELFF
TRBV11-2	TRBD1	TRBJ2-7	-	TGTGCCAGCAGCTTAGGGAGACCGGGACAGGGGTACGAGCAGTACTTC	CASSLGRPGQGYEQYF
TRBV20-1	TRBD1	TRBJ2-1	-	TGCAGTGCTAACGAGGACAGGGCCGGGAATGGATCCTACAATGAGCAGTTCTTC	CSANEDRAGNGSYNEQFF
TRBV5-1	-	TRBJ2-6	-	TGCGCCAGCAGCTCGAGGAGTCCCGGGGCCAACGTCCTGACTTTC	CASSSRSPGANVLTF
TRBV5-1	TRBD2	TRBJ2-3	many	TGCGCCAGCAGCATTAGCGGGGGGGCCCAACCTACGCAGTATTTT	CASSISGGAQPTQYF
TRBV11-2	-	TRBJ2-1	many	TGTGCCAGCAGCTGGGGCGGGTTCAATGAGCAGTTCTTC	CASSWGGFNEQFF
TRBV20-1	-	TRBJ1-6	few	TGCAGTGCTACAACAGGACACCCTAATTCACCCCTCCACTTT	CSATTGHPNSPLHF
TRBV20-1	TRBD1	TRBJ2-1	-	TGCAGTGCTATGGCCAGGGACAGGGTTACCTACAATGAGCAGTTCTTC	CSAMARDRVTYNEQFF
TRBV29-1	-	TRBJ1-1	many	TGCAGCGTTACACAGGGAGGTACTGAAGCTTTCTTT	CSVTQGGTEAFF
TRBV29-1	-	TRBJ1-1	few	TGCAGCGTTGGTTGGGTGGATGAAGCTTTCTTT	CSVGWVDEAFF
TRBV20-1	TRBD2	TRBJ2-1	many	TGCAGTGCTAGAGTCGCTAGTAGCGGGACCGACAATGAGCAGTTCTTC	CSARVASSGTDNEQFF